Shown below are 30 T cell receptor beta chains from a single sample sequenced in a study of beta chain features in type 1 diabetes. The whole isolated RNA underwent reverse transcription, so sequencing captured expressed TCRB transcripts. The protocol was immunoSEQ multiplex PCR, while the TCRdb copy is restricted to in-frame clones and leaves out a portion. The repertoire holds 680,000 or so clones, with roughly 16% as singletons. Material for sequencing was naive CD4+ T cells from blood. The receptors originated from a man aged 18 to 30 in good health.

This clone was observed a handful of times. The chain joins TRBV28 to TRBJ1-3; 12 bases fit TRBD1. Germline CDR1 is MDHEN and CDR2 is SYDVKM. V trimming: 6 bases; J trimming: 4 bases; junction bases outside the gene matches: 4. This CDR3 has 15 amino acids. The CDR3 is CASRAGTGGGNTIYF. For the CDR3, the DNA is TGTGCCAGCAGGGCCGGGACAGGGGGCGGAAACACCATATATTTT.

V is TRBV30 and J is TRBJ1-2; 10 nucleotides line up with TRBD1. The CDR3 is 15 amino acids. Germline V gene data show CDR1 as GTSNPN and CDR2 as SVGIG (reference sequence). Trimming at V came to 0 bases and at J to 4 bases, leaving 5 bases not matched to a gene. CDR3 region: CAWSVGTGVRYGYTF. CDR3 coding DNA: TGTGCCTGGAGTGTAGGGACAGGGGTCCGCTATGGCTACACCTTC.

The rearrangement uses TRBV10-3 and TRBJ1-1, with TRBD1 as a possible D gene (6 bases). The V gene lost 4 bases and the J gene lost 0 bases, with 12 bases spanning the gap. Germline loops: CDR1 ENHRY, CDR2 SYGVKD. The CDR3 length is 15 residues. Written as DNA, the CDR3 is TGTGCCATCAGTGGGACGGGACATTTGAACACTGAAGCTTTCTTT. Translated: CAISGTGHLNTEAFF.

CDR3 region: CSVDRTSSYNEQFF. In DNA, the CDR3 is TGCAGCGTTGATCGGACAAGCTCCTACAATGAGCAGTTCTTC. The chain is built from TRBV29-1 and TRBJ2-1, with D perhaps TRBD1 (5 bases). The CDR3 is made up of 14 amino acids. V gave up 3 bases and J gave up 0 bases, with 9 bases separating them. Germline-derived CDR1 and CDR2 are SQVTM and ANQGSEA.

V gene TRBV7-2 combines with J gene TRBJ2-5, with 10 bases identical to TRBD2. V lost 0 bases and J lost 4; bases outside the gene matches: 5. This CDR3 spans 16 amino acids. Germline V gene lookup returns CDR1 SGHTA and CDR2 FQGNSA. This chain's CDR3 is CASSLAAASGRETQYF. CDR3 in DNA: TGTGCCAGCAGCTTAGCGGCGGCTAGCGGGAGAGAGACCCAGTACTTC.

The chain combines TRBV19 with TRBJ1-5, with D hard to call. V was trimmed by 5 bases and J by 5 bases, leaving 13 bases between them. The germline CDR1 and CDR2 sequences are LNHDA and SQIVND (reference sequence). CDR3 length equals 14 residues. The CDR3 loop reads CASSRRSVDQPQHF. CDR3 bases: TGTGCCAGTAGTCGCCGATCTGTGGATCAGCCCCAGCATTTT. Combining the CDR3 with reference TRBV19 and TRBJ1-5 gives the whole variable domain DGGITQSPKYLFRKEGQNVTLSCEQNLNHDAMYWYRQDPGQGLRLIYYSQIVNDFQKGDIAEGYSVSREKKESFPLTVTSAQKNPTAFYLCASSRRSVDQPQHFGDGTRLSIL.

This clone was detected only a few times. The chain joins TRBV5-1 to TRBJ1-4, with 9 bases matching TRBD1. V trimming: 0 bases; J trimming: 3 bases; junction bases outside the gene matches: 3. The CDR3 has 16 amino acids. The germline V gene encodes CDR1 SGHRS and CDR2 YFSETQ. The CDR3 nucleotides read TGCGCCAGCAGCTTGGGACAGGGGGTAGCTAATGAAAAACTGTTTTTT. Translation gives CASSLGQGVANEKLFF.

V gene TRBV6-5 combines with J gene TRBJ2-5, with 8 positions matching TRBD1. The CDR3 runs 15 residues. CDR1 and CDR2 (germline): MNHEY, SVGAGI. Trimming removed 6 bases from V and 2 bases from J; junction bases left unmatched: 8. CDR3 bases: TGTGCCAGCAGAGTTCTTAGGACAGGGCAAGAGACCCAGTACTTC. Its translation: CASRVLRTGQETQYF.

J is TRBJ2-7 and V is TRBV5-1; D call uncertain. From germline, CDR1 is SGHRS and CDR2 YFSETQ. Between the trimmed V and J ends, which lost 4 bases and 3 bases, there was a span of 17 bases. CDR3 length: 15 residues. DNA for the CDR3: TGCGCCAGCAGCACCGGTGACTCCGCCAACTACGAGCAGTACTTC. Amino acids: CASSTGDSANYEQYF.

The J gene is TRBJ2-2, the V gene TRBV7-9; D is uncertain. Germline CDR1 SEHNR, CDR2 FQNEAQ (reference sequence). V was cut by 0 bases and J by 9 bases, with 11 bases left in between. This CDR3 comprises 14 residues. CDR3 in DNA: TGTGCCAGCAGCTTAGCCACACAGAACCGGGAGCTGTTTTTT. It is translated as CASSLATQNRELFF.

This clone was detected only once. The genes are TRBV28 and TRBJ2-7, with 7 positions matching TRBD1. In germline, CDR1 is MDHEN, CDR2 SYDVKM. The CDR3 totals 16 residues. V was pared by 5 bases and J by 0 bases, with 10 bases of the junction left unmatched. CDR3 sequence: CASSSGQAGLSYEQYF. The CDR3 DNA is TGTGCCAGCAGTAGCGGACAGGCAGGCCTCTCCTACGAGCAGTACTTC.

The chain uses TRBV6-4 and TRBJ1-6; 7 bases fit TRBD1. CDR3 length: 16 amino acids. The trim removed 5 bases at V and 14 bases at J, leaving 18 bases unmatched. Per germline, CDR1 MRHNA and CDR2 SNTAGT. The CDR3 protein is CASSKTGTAYNSALHF. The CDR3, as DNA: TGTGCCAGCAGTAAAACCGGGACAGCGTATAATTCGGCCCTCCACTTT.

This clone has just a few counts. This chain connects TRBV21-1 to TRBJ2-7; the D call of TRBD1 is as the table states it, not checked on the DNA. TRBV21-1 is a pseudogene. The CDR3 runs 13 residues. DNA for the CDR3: TGTGCCATTCCCTGGGCAGGGAACTACGAGCAGTACTTC. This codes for CAIPWAGNYEQYF.

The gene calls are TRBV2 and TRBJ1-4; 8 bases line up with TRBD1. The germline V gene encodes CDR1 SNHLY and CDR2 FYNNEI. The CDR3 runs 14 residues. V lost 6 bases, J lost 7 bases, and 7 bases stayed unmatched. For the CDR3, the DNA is TGTGCCAGCAGATCCGGACAGGGTGGTGAAAAACTGTTTTTT. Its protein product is CASRSGQGGEKLFF.

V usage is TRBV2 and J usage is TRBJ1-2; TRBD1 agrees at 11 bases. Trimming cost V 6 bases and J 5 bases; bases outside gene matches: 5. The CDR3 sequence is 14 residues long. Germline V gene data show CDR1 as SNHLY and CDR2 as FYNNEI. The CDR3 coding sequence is TGTGCCAGCAGCCCGGACAGGGGGCTGTATGGCTACACCTTC. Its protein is CASSPDRGLYGYTF.

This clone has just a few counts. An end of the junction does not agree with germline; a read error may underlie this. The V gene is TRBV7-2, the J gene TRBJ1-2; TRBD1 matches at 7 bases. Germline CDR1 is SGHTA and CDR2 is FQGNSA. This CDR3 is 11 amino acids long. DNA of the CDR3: TGTGCCAGCAGCTCTCAGGGGGGCTCAGACTTC. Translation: CASSSQGGSDF.

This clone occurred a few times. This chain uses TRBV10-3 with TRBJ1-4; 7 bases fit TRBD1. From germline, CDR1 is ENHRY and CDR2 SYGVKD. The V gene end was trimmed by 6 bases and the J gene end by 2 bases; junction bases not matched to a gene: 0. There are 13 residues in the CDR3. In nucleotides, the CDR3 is TGTGCCATCAGGACAGGGACTAATGAAAAACTGTTTTTT. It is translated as CAIRTGTNEKLFF.

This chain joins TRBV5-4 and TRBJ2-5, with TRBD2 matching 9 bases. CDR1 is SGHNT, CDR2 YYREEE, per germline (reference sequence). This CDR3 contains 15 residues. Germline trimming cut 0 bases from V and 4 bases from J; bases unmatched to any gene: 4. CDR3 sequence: CASSLAGLAIETQYF. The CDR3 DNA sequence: TGTGCCAGCAGCTTGGCCGGACTAGCGATAGAGACCCAGTACTTC.

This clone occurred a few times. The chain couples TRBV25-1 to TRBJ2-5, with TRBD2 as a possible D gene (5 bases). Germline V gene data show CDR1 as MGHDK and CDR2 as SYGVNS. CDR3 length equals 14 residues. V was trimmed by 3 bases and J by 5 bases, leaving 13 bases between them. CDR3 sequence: CASSDFLSGETQYF. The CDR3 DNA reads TGTGCCAGCAGTGATTTTCTTTCGGGGGAGACCCAGTACTTC. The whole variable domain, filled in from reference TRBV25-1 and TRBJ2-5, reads EADIYQTPRYLVIGTGKKITLECSQTMGHDKMYWYQQDPGMELHLIHYSYGVNSTEKGDLSSESTVSRIRTEHFPLTLESARPSHTSQYLCASSDFLSGETQYFGPGTRLLVL.

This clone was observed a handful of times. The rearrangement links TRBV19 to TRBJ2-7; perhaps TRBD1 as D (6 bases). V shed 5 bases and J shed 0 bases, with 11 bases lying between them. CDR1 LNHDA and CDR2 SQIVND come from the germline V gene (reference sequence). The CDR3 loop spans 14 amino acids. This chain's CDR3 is CASSLAGDSYEQYF. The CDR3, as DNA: TGTGCCAGTAGTTTGGCAGGGGACTCCTACGAGCAGTACTTC.

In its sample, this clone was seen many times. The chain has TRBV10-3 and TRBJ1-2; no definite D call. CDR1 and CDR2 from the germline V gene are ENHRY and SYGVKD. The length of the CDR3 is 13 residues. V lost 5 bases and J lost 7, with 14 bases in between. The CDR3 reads CAISPDTRAGYTF. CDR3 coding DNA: TGTGCCATCAGTCCGGATACTAGGGCTGGCTACACCTTC.

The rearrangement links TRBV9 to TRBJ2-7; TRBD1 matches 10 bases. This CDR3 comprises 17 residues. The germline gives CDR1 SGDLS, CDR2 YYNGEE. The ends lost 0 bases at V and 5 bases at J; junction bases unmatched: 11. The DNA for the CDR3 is TGTGCCAGCAGCGTAGCCCCAGGACAGGGGGGCTCGCACGAGCAGTACTTC. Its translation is CASSVAPGQGGSHEQYF.

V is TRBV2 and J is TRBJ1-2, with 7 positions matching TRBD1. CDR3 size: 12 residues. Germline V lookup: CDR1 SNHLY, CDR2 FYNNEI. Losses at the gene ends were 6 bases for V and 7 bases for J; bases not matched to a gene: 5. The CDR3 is CASSETGFGYTF. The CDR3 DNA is TGTGCCAGCAGCGAGACAGGGTTTGGCTACACCTTC.

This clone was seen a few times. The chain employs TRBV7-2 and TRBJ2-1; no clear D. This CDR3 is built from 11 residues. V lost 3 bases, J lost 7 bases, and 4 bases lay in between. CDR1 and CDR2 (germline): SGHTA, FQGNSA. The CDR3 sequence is CASSFPNEQFF. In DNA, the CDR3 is TGTGCCAGCAGCTTTCCAAATGAGCAGTTCTTC.

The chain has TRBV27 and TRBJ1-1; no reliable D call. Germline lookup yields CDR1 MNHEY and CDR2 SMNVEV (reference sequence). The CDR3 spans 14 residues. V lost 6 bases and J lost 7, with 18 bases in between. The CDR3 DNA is TGTGCCAGCAGGACCTCGGGAAGAAGATATGAAGCTTTCTTT. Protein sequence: CASRTSGRRYEAFF.

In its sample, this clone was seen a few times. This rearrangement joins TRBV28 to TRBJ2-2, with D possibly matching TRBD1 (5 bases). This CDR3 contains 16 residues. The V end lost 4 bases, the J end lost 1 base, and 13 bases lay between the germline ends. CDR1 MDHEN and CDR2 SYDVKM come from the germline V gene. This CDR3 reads CASSSGWGLNTGELFF. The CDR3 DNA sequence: TGTGCCAGCAGTTCCGGCTGGGGCTTGAACACCGGGGAGCTGTTTTTT. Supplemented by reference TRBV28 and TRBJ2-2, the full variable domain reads DVKVTQSSRYLVKRTGEKVFLECVQDMDHENMFWYRQDPGLGLRLIYFSYDVKMKEKGDIPEGYSVSREKKERFSLILESASTNQTSMYLCASSSGWGLNTGELFFGEGSRLTVL.

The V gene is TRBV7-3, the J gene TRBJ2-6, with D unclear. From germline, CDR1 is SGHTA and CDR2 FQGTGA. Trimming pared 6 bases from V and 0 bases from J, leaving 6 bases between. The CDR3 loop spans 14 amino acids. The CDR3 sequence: CASRLNSGANVLTF. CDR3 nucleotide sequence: TGTGCCAGCAGGCTAAACTCTGGGGCCAACGTCCTGACTTTC.

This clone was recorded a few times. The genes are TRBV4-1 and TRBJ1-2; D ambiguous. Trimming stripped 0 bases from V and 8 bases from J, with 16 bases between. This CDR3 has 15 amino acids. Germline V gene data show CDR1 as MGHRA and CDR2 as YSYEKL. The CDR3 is CASSQDLGGLEGYTF. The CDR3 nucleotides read TGCGCCAGCAGCCAAGATCTCGGTGGTTTGGAGGGCTACACCTTC.

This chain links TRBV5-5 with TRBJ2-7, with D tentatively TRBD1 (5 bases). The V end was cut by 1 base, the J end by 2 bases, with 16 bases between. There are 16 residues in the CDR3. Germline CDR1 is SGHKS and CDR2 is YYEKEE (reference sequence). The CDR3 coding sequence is TGTGCCAGCAGCTTGTGGATCCGGACAACAACCTACGAGCAGTACTTC. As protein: CASSLWIRTTTYEQYF.

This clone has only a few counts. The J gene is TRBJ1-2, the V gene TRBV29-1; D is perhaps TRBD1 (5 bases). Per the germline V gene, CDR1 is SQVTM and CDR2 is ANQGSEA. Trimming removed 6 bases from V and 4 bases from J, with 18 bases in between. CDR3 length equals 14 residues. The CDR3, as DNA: TGCAGCGTGGGGGGACCCAGATCAGGCTATGGCTACACCTTC. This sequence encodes CSVGGPRSGYGYTF. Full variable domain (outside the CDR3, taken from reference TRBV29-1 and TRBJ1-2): SAVISQKPSRDICQRGTSLTIQCQVDSQVTMMFWYRQQPGQSLTLIATANQGSEATYESGFVIDKFPISRPNLTFSTLTVSNMSPEDSSIYLCSVGGPRSGYGYTFGSGTRLTVV.